The 13 T cell receptor beta chains given below trace back to one sample, sequenced in a study of beta chain features in type 1 diabetes (dated by TCRdb to the late 2010s). The protocol used for the library was the immunoSEQ multiplex PCR assay. The entire amount of isolated RNA was reverse transcribed using the High Capacity cDNA Reverse Transcription Kit, so the sequenced TCRB transcripts were expressed ones. TCRdb's version of the immuneACCESS table is confined to in-frame rearrangements and falls short of the full clone set. An unresolved V gene accounts for under half of the shortfall where checked; the remainder is of unknown origin. Counted in this sample were hundreds of thousands of clones; approximately 15% of them appeared once. The ten largest clones represent less than 0.04% of the sample. Material for sequencing was naive CD4+ T cells from blood. In the paper's terms, the cell subset or site label means: true naive CD4+ T cells. The receptors shown here come from a man aged 25-45 years in good health.

This chain links TRBV5-1 with TRBJ2-1, with 10 bases matching TRBD2. V shed 2 bases and J 0 bases; nucleotides not matched to a gene: 2. The CDR3 runs 16 residues. Per the germline V gene, CDR1 is SGHRS and CDR2 is YFSETQ. CDR3 sequence reads: CASSLLAGNSYNEQFF. Written as DNA, the CDR3 is TGCGCCAGCAGCTTACTAGCGGGGAACTCCTACAATGAGCAGTTCTTC. The whole variable domain, remainder taken from reference TRBV5-1 and TRBJ2-1, is KAGVTQTPRYLIKTRGQQVTLSCSPISGHRSVSWYQQTPGQGLQFLFEYFSETQRNKGNFPGRFSGRQFSNSRSEMNVSTLELGDSALYLCASSLLAGNSYNEQFFGPGTRLTVL.

This clone was counted a few times. This chain joins TRBV5-6 and TRBJ1-2; no reliable D call. V was shortened by 0 bases and J by 8 bases, with 8 bases between the two germline ends. CDR1 and CDR2 (germline): SGHDT, YYEEEE. This CDR3 is built from 12 residues. Here the CDR3 reads CASSLVLEGYTF. The CDR3 DNA follows: TGTGCCAGCAGCTTGGTCTTGGAAGGCTACACCTTC.

This rearrangement joins TRBV7-8 to TRBJ2-1; the D is unclear. From germline, CDR1 is SGHVS and CDR2 FQNEAQ. V was cut by 8 bases and J by 1 base, with 6 bases left in between. This CDR3 region has 12 residues. The CDR3, as DNA: TGTGCCAGCGGTGGTTCCTACAATGAGCAGTTCTTC. It codes for CASGGSYNEQFF.

This clone appeared a few times. This sequence joins TRBV18 and TRBJ2-1; D is possibly TRBD2 (7 bases). V was cut by 3 bases and J by 2 bases, with 14 bases left in between. CDR3 size: 16 residues. Germline V lookup: CDR1 KGHSH, CDR2 LQKENI. CDR3 sequence reads: CASSPFGGGTYNEQFF. The CDR3 DNA follows: TGTGCCAGCTCACCCTTTGGCGGGGGCACCTACAATGAGCAGTTCTTC.

In its sample, this clone was seen a few times. The V gene is TRBV25-1, the J gene TRBJ2-5; D gene ambiguous. The ends were cut back, 0 bases at V and 7 bases at J, with 3 bases in the middle. Germline V gene data show CDR1 as MGHDK and CDR2 as SYGVNS. There are 11 residues in the CDR3. This CDR3 reads CASSEYRTQYF. DNA for the CDR3: TGTGCCAGCAGTGAATACCGGACCCAGTACTTC.

There are a few counts of this clone. The V and J genes are TRBV4-2 and TRBJ2-1; D uncertain. V lost 0 bases, J lost 6 bases, and 12 bases lay in between. This CDR3 has 15 residues. Germline assignment: CDR1 LGHNA and CDR2 YNFKEQ. This CDR3 is CASSQDLLLPNEQFF. The CDR3 DNA reads TGTGCCAGCAGCCAAGATCTGCTCTTACCCAATGAGCAGTTCTTC.

Only a few counts were recorded for this clone. The genes are TRBV7-2 and TRBJ2-4; D possibly matches TRBD1 or TRBD2 (5 bases each). Trimming stripped 1 base from V and 0 bases from J, with 16 bases between. Looked up from germline, CDR1 is SGHTA and CDR2 is FQGNSA. The CDR3 covers 18 residues. Here the CDR3 DNA reads TGTGCCAGCAGCTTAGGGGGAGCCGGGACGGTAGCCAAAAACATTCAGTACTTC. Protein: CASSLGGAGTVAKNIQYF.

The chain is built from TRBV14 and TRBJ1-1, with 10 bases fitting TRBD1. This CDR3 comprises 16 residues. J lost 2 bases, V lost 2 bases, and 5 bases had no gene match. Germline V gene lookup returns CDR1 SGHDN and CDR2 FVKESK. The CDR3 region has the DNA TGTGCCAGCAGCCAAATGACAGGGGGCGGTAACACTGAAGCTTTCTTT. Amino acid sequence: CASSQMTGGGNTEAFF.

The count of this clone is one. The chain combines TRBV6-5 with TRBJ1-6, with 7 bases fitting TRBD1. The CDR3 has 13 amino acids. J lost 5 bases, V lost 5 bases, and 0 bases had no gene match. Germline CDR1 MNHEY, CDR2 SVGAGI. The CDR3 DNA follows: TGTGCCAGCAGTGACAGGGATAATTCACCCCTCCACTTT. It codes for CASSDRDNSPLHF.

This clone was detected a few times. This chain's CDR3 is CASSQGSPGGANVLTF. CDR3 coding DNA: TGCGCCAGCAGCCAAGGGTCCCCTGGGGGGGCCAACGTCCTGACTTTC. This chain uses TRBV4-3 with TRBJ2-6; D remains ambiguous. V lost 1 base and J lost 4, with 11 bases in between. Per germline, CDR1 LGHNA and CDR2 YSLEER. The CDR3 is 16 amino acids.

This sequence joins TRBV9 and TRBJ1-1; D may be TRBD1 (5 bases). Trimming removed 4 bases from V and 5 bases from J, with 18 bases in between. In germline, CDR1 is SGDLS, CDR2 YYNGEE. The CDR3 consists of 15 residues. The CDR3 coding sequence is TGTGCCAGCAGCCGCCAGCCAGGGAGTTCGACTGAAGCTTTCTTT. This gives the protein CASSRQPGSSTEAFF.

This clone has just a few counts. The chain joins TRBV5-1 to TRBJ2-1; D may be TRBD1 or TRBD2 (6 bases each). Per germline, CDR1 SGHRS and CDR2 YFSETQ. The CDR3 totals 16 residues. Trimming took 2 bases from V and 6 from J, leaving 18 bases between them. The CDR3 is CASSLPGAWLINEQFF. The CDR3 nucleotides are TGCGCCAGCAGCTTACCGGGGGCCTGGTTAATCAATGAGCAGTTCTTC.

This clone has more than one count but fewer than ten. The gene calls are TRBV7-8 and TRBJ1-2; D uncertain. V lost 0 bases to trimming and J lost 4 bases, with 9 bases between them. The CDR3 runs to 14 residues. In germline, CDR1 is SGHVS, CDR2 FQNEAQ. DNA of the CDR3: TGTGCCAGCAGCTTAGCGTCCGGATCCTATGGCTACACCTTC. The encoded protein is CASSLASGSYGYTF.